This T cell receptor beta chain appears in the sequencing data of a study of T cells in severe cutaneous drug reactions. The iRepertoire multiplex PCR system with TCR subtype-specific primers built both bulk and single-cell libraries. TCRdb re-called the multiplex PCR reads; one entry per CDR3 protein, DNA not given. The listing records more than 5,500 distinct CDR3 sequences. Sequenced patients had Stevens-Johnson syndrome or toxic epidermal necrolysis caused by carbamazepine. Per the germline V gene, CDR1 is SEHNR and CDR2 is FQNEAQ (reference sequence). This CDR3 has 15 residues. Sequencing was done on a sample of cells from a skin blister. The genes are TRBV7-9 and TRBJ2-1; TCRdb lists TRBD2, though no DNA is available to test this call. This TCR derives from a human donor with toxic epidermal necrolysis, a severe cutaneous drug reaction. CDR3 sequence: CASIKAGGSTNEQFF. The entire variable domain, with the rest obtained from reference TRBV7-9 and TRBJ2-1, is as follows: DTGVSQNPRHKITKRGQNVTFRCDPISEHNRLYWYRQTLGQGPEFLTYFQNEAQLEKSRLLSDRFSAERPKGSFSTLEIQRTEQGDSAMYLCASIKAGGSTNEQFFGPGTRLTVL.